One and the same sample provided the 20 T cell receptor beta chains below, sequenced in a study of blood T cell repertoires in COVID-19 (dated by TCRdb to 2018 to 2020). The library was made by the immunoSEQ multiplex PCR assay. The immuneACCESS repertoire file appears here via TCRdb, limited to in-frame rearrangements. These files lack a portion of the clones; in checked studies, under half of the deficit traces to unresolved V genes, and the cause of the others is not known. This sample lists under 20,000 clones; approximately 90% were detected once. In total, the top ten clones hold almost 8.5% of the sample. The sample consisted of peripheral blood. These receptors all come from a human donor in a cohort sampled during active COVID-19. The donor label of this sample is uncertain.

The V and J genes are TRBV7-9 and TRBJ1-2; D might be TRBD1 (6 bases). With 2 bases removed from V and 6 bases from J, the gap between germline ends came to 13 bases. CDR3 length: 14 residues. The V gene's germline CDR1 is SEHNR and CDR2 FQNEAQ (reference sequence). CDR3 in DNA: TGTGCCAGCAGCTTAAGGGGACAACCAGATGGCTACACCTTC. Protein sequence: CASSLRGQPDGYTF.

The gene calls are TRBV30 and TRBJ1-3, with D hard to call. With 2 bases removed from V and 7 bases from J, the gap between germline ends came to 12 bases. There are 13 residues in the CDR3. The germline V gene has CDR1 GTSNPN and CDR2 SVGIG (reference sequence). In DNA, the CDR3 is TGTGCCTGGAGTCCCGAGGTTAGGAACACCATATATTTT. This gives the protein CAWSPEVRNTIYF.

This rearrangement joins TRBV7-7 to TRBJ2-1; TRBD2 might be the D (6 bases). Germline assignment: CDR1 SSHAT and CDR2 FNYEAQ (reference sequence). V lost 2 bases and J lost 9, with 11 bases in between. The CDR3 contains 13 residues. The CDR3 sequence is CASSLRMEGEQFF. CDR3 DNA sequence: TGTGCCAGCAGCTTACGGATGGAGGGTGAGCAGTTCTTC.

V and J are TRBV10-2 and TRBJ2-7; 8 nucleotides match TRBD2. Germline assignment: CDR1 WSHSY and CDR2 SAAADI. With 0 bases clipped from V and 7 bases from J, the junction kept 5 bases outside the gene matches. The CDR3 runs 14 residues. The CDR3 DNA sequence: TGCGCCAGCAGTGAGTCGCCGGGAGGGTGGGAGCAGTACTTC. Protein sequence: CASSESPGGWEQYF.

The chain joins TRBV6-4 to TRBJ2-1; 7 bases line up with TRBD1. The V gene's germline CDR1 is MRHNA and CDR2 SNTAGT. The CDR3 consists of 15 residues. V lost 4 bases and J lost 7; bases outside the gene matches: 10. The CDR3 DNA sequence: TGTGCCAGCAGTGTCGAGAGCAGGGGGTGGAATGAGCAGTTCTTC. Its protein product is CASSVESRGWNEQFF.

The chain couples TRBV5-8 to TRBJ2-7, with 7 bases matching TRBD1. The CDR3 totals 14 residues. V lost 4 bases, J lost 2 bases, and 6 bases stayed unmatched. From germline, CDR1 is SGHTS and CDR2 YDEGEE. This CDR3 reads CASSAPGQTYEQYF. Written as DNA, the CDR3 is TGTGCCAGCAGCGCCCCGGGACAGACCTACGAGCAGTACTTC.

This chain links TRBV29-1 with TRBJ2-5, with D hard to call. The CDR3 loop spans 13 amino acids. Trimming left V 0 bases short and J 5 bases short, with 10 bases between. From germline, CDR1 is SQVTM and CDR2 ANQGSEA. CDR3 sequence reads: CSVEEGLWETQYF. In DNA, the CDR3 is TGCAGCGTTGAAGAGGGCCTCTGGGAGACCCAGTACTTC.

The chain joins TRBV5-6 to TRBJ2-2, with 8 bases fitting TRBD1. The CDR3 loop spans 17 amino acids. The J segment lost 4 bases and the V segment lost 1 base, leaving 9 bases of the junction unmatched. Germline V gives CDR1 SGHDT, CDR2 YYEEEE. CDR3 sequence reads: CASSLRQGAFFTGELFF. The DNA for the CDR3 is TGTGCCAGCAGCTTGCGCCAGGGGGCTTTTTTCACCGGGGAGCTGTTTTTT.

The genes are TRBV29-1 and TRBJ2-7; D gene unclear. CDR1 and CDR2 from the germline V gene are SQVTM and ANQGSEA. V was pared by 6 bases and J by 6 bases, with 12 bases between. The CDR3 totals 11 residues. The CDR3: CSVTSAFEQYF. As DNA, the CDR3 is TGCAGCGTGACCAGCGCCTTCGAGCAGTACTTC.

V gene TRBV5-1 combines with J gene TRBJ2-2; D may be TRBD1 (6 bases). V lost 1 base and J 0 bases, leaving 10 bases between the germline ends. The CDR3 totals 16 residues. The germline CDR1 and CDR2 sequences are SGHRS and YFSETQ. The CDR3 protein is CASSLLGQTNTGELFF. CDR3 DNA sequence: TGCGCCAGCAGCTTGTTAGGACAGACGAACACCGGGGAGCTGTTTTTT.

The V call is TRBV5-5, the J call TRBJ1-2; the D gene is possibly TRBD1 (6 bases). Trimming took off 2 bases at V and 3 bases at J, with 11 bases between the two ends. The CDR3 length is 14 residues. Germline CDR1 SGHKS, CDR2 YYEKEE (reference sequence). DNA for the CDR3: TGTGCCAGCAGCTTAAGGACAGAACACTATGGCTACACCTTC. As protein: CASSLRTEHYGYTF.

The rearrangement uses TRBV5-1 and TRBJ2-2; TRBD2 matches at 7 bases. V lost 4 bases, J lost 3 bases, and 3 bases stayed unmatched. CDR1 is SGHRS, CDR2 YFSETQ, per germline. The CDR3 sequence is 14 residues long. The DNA of the CDR3 is TGCGCCAGCAGCCGGGAGGCCCACACCGGGGAGCTGTTTTTT. Its translation is CASSREAHTGELFF.

The chain recombines TRBV5-1 with TRBJ1-3; perhaps TRBD1 as D (5 bases). The CDR3 has 14 residues. Trimming pared 4 bases from V and 1 base from J, leaving 9 bases between. Germline V lookup: CDR1 SGHRS, CDR2 YFSETQ. CDR3: CASSPGGSGNTIYF. In DNA, the CDR3 is TGCGCCAGCAGCCCGGGGGGATCTGGAAACACCATATATTTT.

The sample holds one count of this clone. The J gene is TRBJ2-3, the V gene TRBV3-1 (or the pseudogene TRBV3-2); possible D gene TRBD1, 6 bases. The CDR3 consists of 16 residues. V was clipped by 1 base and J by 2 bases, with 13 bases between them. The V gene's germline CDR1 is LGHDT and CDR2 YNNKEL (reference sequence). CDR3 amino acids: CASSQVARGPTDTQYF. DNA for the CDR3: TGTGCCAGCAGCCAAGTGGCCAGGGGACCCACAGATACGCAGTATTTT.

This chain connects TRBV2 to TRBJ1-1, with 9 bases fitting TRBD1. Germline CDR1 and CDR2: SNHLY and FYNNEI. Germline trimming cut 6 bases from V and 8 bases from J; bases unmatched to any gene: 7. The CDR3 is 13 amino acids. This CDR3 reads CASRGQGIGEAFF. CDR3 coding DNA: TGTGCCAGCAGAGGACAGGGGATCGGAGAAGCTTTCTTT.

The chain couples TRBV5-1 to TRBJ2-5; the match to TRBD1 covers 7 bases. Unmatched junction bases numbered 4, after V lost 1 base and J lost 4 bases. The CDR3 is 14 amino acids. The germline V gene encodes CDR1 SGHRS and CDR2 YFSETQ. CDR3 loop: CASSLNRGPETQYF. The CDR3 DNA follows: TGCGCCAGCAGCTTGAACAGGGGCCCAGAGACCCAGTACTTC.

V is TRBV2 and J is TRBJ1-5; possibly TRBD1 for D (5 bases). V lost 0 bases to trimming and J lost 0 bases, with 9 bases between them. Germline V gives CDR1 SNHLY, CDR2 FYNNEI. The CDR3 is made up of 16 amino acids. CDR3 loop: CASSEARGYSNQPQHF. In DNA form, the CDR3 reads TGTGCCAGCAGTGAAGCGCGGGGCTATAGCAATCAGCCCCAGCATTTT.

The chain recombines TRBV28 with TRBJ2-7; 9 bases map to TRBD1. V shed 1 base, J shed 6 bases, and the junction held 1 base outside the gene matches. This CDR3 comprises 13 residues. CDR1 MDHEN and CDR2 SYDVKM come from the germline V gene. CDR3 amino acids: CASSLSGQGEQYF. Written as DNA, the CDR3 is TGTGCCAGCAGTTTATCGGGACAGGGCGAGCAGTACTTC.

This chain connects TRBV7-9 to TRBJ2-3; perhaps TRBD2 as D (5 bases). The CDR3 spans 15 residues. V was shortened by 4 bases and J by 0 bases, with 11 bases between the two germline ends. Germline CDR1 SEHNR, CDR2 FQNEAQ (reference sequence). The chain's CDR3 is CASSSTRVSTDTQYF. CDR3 in DNA: TGTGCCAGCAGCTCTACTAGGGTGAGCACAGATACGCAGTATTTT. Using reference TRBV7-9 and TRBJ2-3 for the parts outside the CDR3, the full variable domain is DTGVSQNPRHKITKRGQNVTFRCDPISEHNRLYWYRQTLGQGPEFLTYFQNEAQLEKSRLLSDRFSAERPKGSFSTLEIQRTEQGDSAMYLCASSSTRVSTDTQYFGPGTRLTVL.

Concerning this clone: One end of the junction fails to match germline, which may point to a read error. The genes are TRBV7-9 and TRBJ2-7, with TRBD1 matching over 9 bases. This CDR3 comprises 14 residues. The germline gives CDR1 SEHNR, CDR2 FQNEAQ (reference sequence). This CDR3 reads CASSLYPGSDRGHF. The CDR3 nucleotides are TGTGCCAGCAGCTTATATCCGGGGTCGGACAGGGGTCACTTC.